By its share, the clone carrying this T cell receptor beta chain is medium-sized. The target antigen is unknown. These data come from a study of STAT5B mutations in CD4+ large granular lymphocyte leukemia. The germline V and J ends were trimmed by 5 bases and 3 bases, with 14 bases remaining between them. Germline V gene data show CDR1 as SGHDT and CDR2 as YYEEEE. The CDR3 is 14 amino acids. Study-level results: Top patient clones used TRBV06 genes more often: 8/27 versus 2/35 in controls. Patient CD4-sorted repertoires stayed more clonal than healthy ones after leukemic-clone removal.

Sequencing was at survey level. Only in-frame clones appear in the TCRdb table, and some are missing; sequencing was by immunoSEQ multiplex PCR. The profile shows around 29,000 clones, approximately 80% of them singletons. The V and J genes are TRBV5-6 and TRBJ1-2, with a tentative D call TRBD1 (5 bases). The sequenced material came from CD4+ T cells from blood buffy coats. This TCR came from a human donor in good health. CDR3 bases: TGTGCCAGCAGGCCCGCGGGGCGCGACTATGGCTACACCTTC. This codes for CASRPAGRDYGYTF.